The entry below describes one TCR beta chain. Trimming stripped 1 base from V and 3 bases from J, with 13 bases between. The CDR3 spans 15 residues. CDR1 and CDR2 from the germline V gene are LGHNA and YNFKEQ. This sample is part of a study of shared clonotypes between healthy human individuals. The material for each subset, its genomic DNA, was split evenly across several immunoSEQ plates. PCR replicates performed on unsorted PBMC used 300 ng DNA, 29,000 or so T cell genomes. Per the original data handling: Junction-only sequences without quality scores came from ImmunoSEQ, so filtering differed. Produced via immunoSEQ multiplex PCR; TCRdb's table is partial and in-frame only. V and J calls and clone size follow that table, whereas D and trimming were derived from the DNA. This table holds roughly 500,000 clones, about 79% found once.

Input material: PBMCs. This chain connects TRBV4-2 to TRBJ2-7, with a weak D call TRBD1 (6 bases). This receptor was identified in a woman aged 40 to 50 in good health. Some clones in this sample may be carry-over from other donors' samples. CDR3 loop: CASSQVQGSDYEQYF. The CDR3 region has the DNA TGTGCCAGCAGCCAAGTTCAGGGGTCGGACTACGAGCAGTACTTC.